This T cell receptor beta chain was sequenced in a study of blood T cells in healthy people across ages. V was clipped by 0 bases and J by 4 bases; unmatched bases: 4. The CDR3 has 16 residues. Germline V gives CDR1 DFQATT, CDR2 SNEGSKA (reference sequence). Researchers collected roughly 9.8 milliliters of peripheral blood from every single donor. Every sample yielded at least 6.5 million isolated PBMCs. Then a second PCR, running about 6 to 12 cycles, was carried out with a sample-barcoded 5' primer and a J-beta primer mix. TCRdb reprocessed the 5' RACE reads with MiXCR, giving one entry per CDR3 protein. The sample has about 1.1 million distinct CDR3 sequences, around two fifths seen once; the top ten hold about 12%. Comment on this clonotype: Its antigen remains unidentified.

The study, taken as a whole, reports: As age increased, TCR beta diversity per million T cells fell in a roughly linear fashion. The diversity estimates, figures obtained from one million T cells, were considered underestimates.

The rearrangement uses TRBV20-1 and TRBJ2-2, with 11 bases lining up with TRBD1. Sequencing input: blood. The receptor comes from a man aged 18 to 29 in good health. The CDR3 protein is CSARDPGTGGTGELFF. CDR3 in DNA: TGCAGTGCTAGAGACCCCGGGACAGGGGGCACCGGGGAGCTGTTTTTT.